The next 19 T cell receptor beta chains were all read from a single sample in a study of T cells in Graves' hyperthyroidism and ophthalmopathy. Researchers amplified the TCR beta CDR3 regions from RNA transcripts. The HTBI primer set served for first-round RT-PCR of the TCR CDR3. Each CDR3 protein is one row after TCRdb ran MiXCR on the multiplex PCR reads. The sample holds about 600,000 distinct CDR3 sequences, approximately 15% seen once. What was sequenced was blood. The receptors derive from a woman in her late teens or twenties with Graves' ophthalmopathy.

The chain has TRBV3-1 and TRBJ2-5; TRBD1 or TRBD2 may be the D gene (5 bases each). The CDR3 covers 18 residues. Germline CDR1 reads LGHDT; CDR2 reads YNNKEL (reference sequence). Trimming stripped 4 bases from V and 5 bases from J, with 26 bases between. CDR3 loop: CASSPTAHSRERSETQYF. CDR3 DNA sequence: TGTGCCAGCAGCCCGACCGCTCATAGCAGGGAGCGCTCGGAGACCCAGTACTTC.

The table lists this clonotype with a few counts. The chain joins TRBV20-1 to TRBJ2-7, with D unclear. There are 17 residues in the CDR3. V gave up 0 bases and J gave up 5 bases, with 23 bases separating them. Looked up from germline, CDR1 is DFQATT and CDR2 is SNEGSKA (reference sequence). DNA of the CDR3: TGCAGTGCTAGAGATTATCAGAGCAGCACTCCTCGGGACGAGCAGTACTTC. This sequence encodes CSARDYQSSTPRDEQYF.

This chain links TRBV5-6 with TRBJ2-7, with D perhaps given as TRBD1 or TRBD2 (5 bases each). Germline V gives CDR1 SGHDT, CDR2 YYEEEE. Deletions cut 0 bases from V and 2 bases from J, with 12 bases between. The CDR3 is made up of 15 amino acids. The CDR3 is CASSLVGVGAYEQYF. As DNA, the CDR3 is TGTGCCAGCAGCTTGGTAGGGGTGGGGGCCTACGAGCAGTACTTC.

The chain uses TRBV20-1 and TRBJ2-7, with TRBD1 matching 8 bases. V trimming: 6 bases; J trimming: 2 bases; junction bases outside the gene matches: 12. Germline V lookup: CDR1 DFQATT, CDR2 SNEGSKA (reference sequence). The CDR3 spans 15 residues. The CDR3 is CSAPTGAGSPYEQYF. CDR3 sequence (DNA): TGCAGTGCGCCGACAGGGGCGGGAAGCCCCTACGAGCAGTACTTC.

This clonotype was observed a few times. This chain joins TRBV19 and TRBJ1-2; D remains ambiguous. This CDR3 spans 13 amino acids. Germline V CDR1 and CDR2: LNHDA, SQIVND (reference sequence). V was pared by 5 bases and J by 2 bases, with 9 bases between. The CDR3 is CASSGQLNYGYTF. CDR3 nucleotide sequence: TGTGCCAGTAGTGGGCAGCTAAACTATGGCTACACCTTC.

This clonotype was seen at least ten times. The chain is built from TRBV7-2 and TRBJ2-3; possibly TRBD2 for D (5 bases). Between the trimmed V and J ends, which lost 7 bases and 3 bases, there was a span of 14 bases. This CDR3 comprises 14 residues. CDR1 SGHTA and CDR2 FQGNSA come from the germline V gene. The CDR3 region has the DNA TGTGCCAGCATGTCCCTAGCTAGTACAGATACGCAGTATTTT. Protein sequence: CASMSLASTDTQYF.

This clonotype has a handful of counts. The chain carries TRBV6-1 and TRBJ2-7; tentatively, D is TRBD1 or TRBD2 (5 bases each). The CDR3 extends over 15 amino acids. The V end was cut by 2 bases, the J end by 2 bases, with 13 bases between. The germline gives CDR1 MNHNS, CDR2 SASEGT. The CDR3 bases are TGTGCCAGCAGTGAACCCTCCCCGGGGCCCTACGAGCAGTACTTC. This gives the protein CASSEPSPGPYEQYF.

As DNA, the CDR3 is TGCAGTGCTCACCCGACTAGCGGGATTCCCGAGCAGTACTTC. This encodes CSAHPTSGIPEQYF. The J gene is TRBJ2-7, the V gene TRBV20-1; 11 positions agree with TRBD2. Germline CDR1 and CDR2: DFQATT and SNEGSKA (reference sequence). The V segment lost 5 bases and the J segment 6 bases; nucleotides outside the gene matches: 9. This CDR3 region has 14 residues.

The chain is built from TRBV27 and TRBJ1-1, with D perhaps matching TRBD1 (5 bases). CDR1 MNHEY and CDR2 SMNVEV come from the germline V gene (reference sequence). V lost 6 bases, J lost 5 bases, and 16 bases lay in between. The CDR3 totals 14 residues. The CDR3 reads CASSPRQPMTEAFF. CDR3 nucleotides: TGTGCCAGCAGCCCTCGACAGCCCATGACTGAAGCTTTCTTT.

This clonotype has at least ten counts. The CDR3 sequence is CASSIKQFSRETQYF. In nucleotides, the CDR3 is TGTGCCAGCAGCATAAAACAGTTTTCAAGGGAGACCCAGTACTTC. The V gene is TRBV12-3 or TRBV12-4, the J gene TRBJ2-5; D is uncertain. The CDR3 contains 15 residues. The V and J ends lost 6 bases and 5 bases respectively, with 19 bases between them.

V gene TRBV20-1 combines with J gene TRBJ1-1; unclear D gene. CDR1 is DFQATT and CDR2 is SNEGSKA in the germline V gene (reference sequence). This CDR3 comprises 13 residues. V was pared by 4 bases and J by 0 bases, with 9 bases between. The CDR3 region is CSATGVLNTEAFF. The DNA for the CDR3 is TGCAGTGCTACCGGGGTACTGAACACTGAAGCTTTCTTT.

The rearrangement uses TRBV11-1 and TRBJ2-7; tentatively, D is TRBD1 or TRBD2 (5 bases each). This CDR3 region has 14 residues. The germline V gene has CDR1 SGHAT and CDR2 FQDESV (reference sequence). Deletions cut 5 bases from V and 3 bases from J, with 14 bases between. The CDR3 is CASSHGDVRYEQYF. The CDR3 nucleotides are TGTGCCAGCAGCCATGGGGACGTCCGCTACGAGCAGTACTTC.

The table lists this clonotype with many counts. The rearrangement joins TRBV2 to TRBJ2-2, with a possible D match to TRBD2 (5 bases). Trimming pared 6 bases from V and 1 base from J, leaving 9 bases between. The CDR3 length is 14 residues. Germline assignment: CDR1 SNHLY and CDR2 FYNNEI. CDR3 region: CASRAGRNTGELFF. In nucleotides, the CDR3 is TGTGCCAGCAGGGCGGGTCGGAACACCGGGGAGCTGTTTTTT.

The gene calls are TRBV10-3 and TRBJ1-1; D unresolved. Germline-derived CDR1 and CDR2 are ENHRY and SYGVKD. The CDR3 is 14 amino acids. Trimming cost V 0 bases and J 4 bases, with 9 bases left between them. In nucleotides, the CDR3 is TGTGCCATCAGTGAGTCTGGTCCTATCACTGAAGCTTTCTTT. Translation gives CAISESGPITEAFF.

CDR3 in DNA: TGTGTCGGCAGCTTAGAGGTAGTATCGGCCTACAATGAGCAGTTCTTC. It encodes CVGSLEVVSAYNEQFF. The genes are TRBV7-9 and TRBJ2-1; D gene ambiguous. The CDR3 totals 16 residues. CDR1 and CDR2 (germline): SEHNR, FQNEAQ (reference sequence).

The gene calls are TRBV6-1 and TRBJ2-2; weak D call: TRBD2 (6 bases). The CDR3 length is 17 residues. Trimming shortened V by 8 bases and J by 5 bases, and 24 bases separated the two germline ends. Looked up from germline, CDR1 is MNHNS and CDR2 is SASEGT. The CDR3 loop reads CASVTSIGGRGTGELFF. As DNA, the CDR3 is TGTGCCAGCGTGACTTCCATCGGAGGTCGGGGGACCGGGGAGCTGTTTTTT.

This rearrangement joins TRBV5-4 to TRBJ2-7; D may be TRBD2 (5 bases). The germline gives CDR1 SGHNT, CDR2 YYREEE (reference sequence). V lost 0 bases and J lost 5, with 9 bases in between. The CDR3 totals 13 residues. CDR3 nucleotides: TGTGCCAGCAGCTTGGGAAGAGCGGACGAGCAGTACTTC. Residues: CASSLGRADEQYF.

This clonotype has ten or more counts. The J gene is TRBJ2-3, the V gene TRBV9; TRBD1 aligns across 10 bases. The CDR3 is 16 residues long. V was pared by 2 bases and J by 5 bases, with 8 bases of the junction left unmatched. Germline V gives CDR1 SGDLS, CDR2 YYNGEE. The CDR3 spells CASSVRTGQGEDTQYF. As DNA, the CDR3 is TGTGCCAGCAGCGTCCGCACCGGACAGGGGGAAGATACGCAGTATTTT. The full variable domain, rest sourced from reference TRBV9 and TRBJ2-3, is DSGVTQTPKHLITATGQRVTLRCSPRSGDLSVYWYQQSLDQGLQFLIQYYNGEERAKGNILERFSAQQFPDLHSELNLSSLELGDSALYFCASSVRTGQGEDTQYFGPGTRLTVL.

Note on this clonotype: With a much larger clone just one base away, this may be a read error. The chain couples TRBV12-3 or TRBV12-4 to TRBJ1-4; 7 bases are a match to TRBD1. The CDR3 has 15 residues. CDR3 residues: CASSARQGINEELFF. CDR3 coding DNA: TGTGCCAGCAGTGCAAGACAGGGAATAAATGAAGAACTGTTTTTT.